This T cell receptor (beta chain) was found in a study of brain T cells in children with intractable seizures. Clones were read by immunoSEQ multiplex PCR, and TCRdb kept only the in-frame ones, dropping some. The profile shows about 340,000 clones, 85% to 95% of them singletons. Study-level results: HCMV serostatus was not known, and viral specificity came from CDR3 similarity only.

V was pared by 0 bases and J by 3 bases, with 2 bases of the junction left unmatched. Germline V gives CDR1 SGHRS, CDR2 YFSETQ. The CDR3 spans 15 residues. The sample's time point: blood from clinic visit 5 months post-surgery; TSC patient then seizure free. The sequenced cases were selected for having the highest brain T cell transcript signatures. Patients received at least one anti-epileptic drug before surgery. As concerns this clone: Its antigen is currently unknown.

The genes are TRBV5-1 and TRBJ2-7, with 11 bases that match TRBD1. The sequence came from a boy less than two years old with tuberous sclerosis and intractable seizures. Sequencing used peripheral blood, obtained 4 to 5 months after surgery. The DNA for the CDR3 is TGCGCCAGCAGCTTGGGGACAGGGGGCGTCTACGAGCAGTACTTC. Translated, it gives CASSLGTGGVYEQYF.